Presented here are 16 T cell receptor beta chains from one specimen sequenced in a study of CD8 T cells in ankylosing spondylitis. Whole-study findings and limits: In ankylosing spondylitis blood, a motif of roughly 8 highly homologous TCR beta variants appeared characteristic.

No antigens are known for them. MiXCR, applied by TCRdb to the 5' RACE reads, yields one record per CDR3 protein. Among over 200,000 distinct CDR3 sequences listed, 15% to 20% were seen once. The material sequenced was blood, either unsorted or a sorted T cell fraction (not recorded which). The receptor source for this set is a male donor with ankylosing spondylitis.

The chain joins TRBV28 to TRBJ1-4, with D perhaps matching TRBD1 (6 bases). Trimming removed 5 bases from V and 7 bases from J, with 14 bases in between. From germline, CDR1 is MDHEN and CDR2 SYDVKM. This CDR3 spans 14 amino acids. CDR3 sequence (DNA): TGTGCCAGCAGTCAAACAGGGTTGAGTGAAAAACTGTTTTTT. The encoded protein is CASSQTGLSEKLFF. The full variable domain, completed using reference TRBV28 and TRBJ1-4, is DVKVTQSSRYLVKRTGEKVFLECVQDMDHENMFWYRQDPGLGLRLIYFSYDVKMKEKGDIPEGYSVSREKKERFSLILESASTNQTSMYLCASSQTGLSEKLFFGSGTQLSVL.

The CDR3 nucleotides are TGCGCCAGCAGCCTGGACAGGAAGAACACTGAAGCTTTCTTT. This translates into CASSLDRKNTEAFF. The chain has TRBV5-1 and TRBJ1-1; 7 positions agree with TRBD1. The V segment lost 4 bases and the J segment 1 base; nucleotides outside the gene matches: 4. This CDR3 contains 14 residues. The germline CDR1 and CDR2 sequences are SGHRS and YFSETQ.

This clonotype was seen ten or more times. The V and J genes are TRBV5-6 and TRBJ2-3, with 11 bases identical to TRBD2. Germline V gene lookup returns CDR1 SGHDT and CDR2 YYEEEE. The CDR3 consists of 16 residues. Trimming at V came to 2 bases and at J to 0 bases, leaving 2 bases not matched to a gene. The CDR3 DNA sequence: TGTGCCAGCAGCTTCAGGACTAGCGGGAGCACAGATACGCAGTATTTT. Protein: CASSFRTSGSTDTQYF. The complete variable domain, with remaining parts taken from reference TRBV5-6 and TRBJ2-3, reads DAGVTQSPTHLIKTRGQQVTLRCSPKSGHDTVSWYQQALGQGPQFIFQYYEEEERQRGNFPDRFSGHQFPNYSSELNVNALLLGDSALYLCASSFRTSGSTDTQYFGPGTRLTVL.

This clonotype was recorded a few times. The chain couples TRBV28 to TRBJ1-2; the D gene is possibly TRBD1 (5 bases). The germline gives CDR1 MDHEN, CDR2 SYDVKM. The CDR3 sequence is 17 residues long. Trimming pared 2 bases from V and 3 bases from J, leaving 19 bases between. The CDR3 sequence: CASSLPLDRLGDYGYTF. The DNA of the CDR3 is TGTGCCAGCAGTTTACCCCTAGACAGATTGGGCGACTATGGCTACACCTTC.

This clonotype has ten or more counts. V and J are TRBV29-1 and TRBJ1-2, with 7 nucleotides matching TRBD1. There are 16 residues in the CDR3. V lost 2 bases, J lost 4 bases, and 13 bases stayed unmatched. The germline V gene encodes CDR1 SQVTM and CDR2 ANQGSEA. This CDR3 is CSVETSDRPLGYGYTF. The CDR3 DNA is TGCAGCGTTGAAACGTCGGACAGGCCCCTCGGCTATGGCTACACCTTC. Full variable domain (missing parts from reference TRBV29-1 and TRBJ1-2): SAVISQKPSRDICQRGTSLTIQCQVDSQVTMMFWYRQQPGQSLTLIATANQGSEATYESGFVIDKFPISRPNLTFSTLTVSNMSPEDSSIYLCSVETSDRPLGYGYTFGSGTRLTVV.

V usage is TRBV19 and J usage is TRBJ2-1; 7 positions agree with TRBD1. This CDR3 has 17 amino acids. Germline lookup yields CDR1 LNHDA and CDR2 SQIVND (reference sequence). Trimming at V came to 5 bases and at J to 0 bases, leaving 10 bases not matched to a gene. This CDR3 is CASSGRDSLSSYNEQFF. CDR3 bases: TGTGCCAGTAGTGGTAGGGACAGCCTGAGCTCCTACAATGAGCAGTTCTTC.

This rearrangement joins TRBV4-3 to TRBJ2-3; TRBD2 aligns across 10 bases. CDR1 and CDR2 from the germline V gene are LGHNA and YSLEER. J was trimmed by 4 bases and V by 1 base; bases with no gene match: 8. The CDR3 totals 17 residues. The CDR3 DNA reads TGCGCCAGCAGCCAAGGGTTAGCGGGAGGTGTGTCAGATACGCAGTATTTT. Protein sequence: CASSQGLAGGVSDTQYF.

This clonotype turned up a few times. V is TRBV12-3 or TRBV12-4 and J is TRBJ2-7, with D perhaps matching TRBD1 (6 bases). The length of the CDR3 is 17 residues. The V end was cut by 5 bases, the J end by 6 bases, with 26 bases between. This CDR3 is CASSPFSGSGDWGEQYF. CDR3 sequence (DNA): TGTGCCAGCAGTCCCTTTAGTGGGTCAGGGGATTGGGGCGAGCAGTACTTC.

The chain employs TRBV27 and TRBJ2-7; perhaps D is TRBD1 or TRBD2 (5 bases each). CDR3 size: 17 residues. In germline, CDR1 is MNHEY, CDR2 SMNVEV (reference sequence). Trimming took 4 bases from V and 4 from J, leaving 23 bases between them. CDR3 protein: CASSSTLVTGAFYEQYF. For the CDR3, the DNA is TGTGCCAGCAGTTCGACCCTGGTCACCGGGGCCTTTTACGAGCAGTACTTC.

This clonotype showed up just a few times. This chain links TRBV7-8 with TRBJ2-5, with a possible D match to TRBD2 (5 bases). The CDR3 consists of 15 residues. V was cut by 1 base and J by 3 bases, with 12 bases left in between. Looked up from germline, CDR1 is SGHVS and CDR2 is FQNEAQ. CDR3 nucleotides: TGTGCCAGCAGCTTAGGGGTTCGGGGAGAAGAGACCCAGTACTTC. Amino acid sequence: CASSLGVRGEETQYF.

This clonotype was observed a handful of times. This CDR3 reads CASSIWTGGEKLFF. CDR3 sequence (DNA): TGCGCCAGCAGCATTTGGACAGGGGGTGAAAAACTGTTTTTT. The rearrangement links TRBV4-3 to TRBJ1-4; 10 bases align to TRBD1. This CDR3 has 14 amino acids. V shed 5 bases and J 7 bases; nucleotides not matched to a gene: 4. Germline-derived CDR1 and CDR2 are LGHNA and YSLEER.

This clonotype was picked up a small number of times. The V call is TRBV2, the J call TRBJ1-2; maybe TRBD1 (5 bases). Trimming took 2 bases from V and 8 from J, leaving 18 bases between them. The V gene's germline CDR1 is SNHLY and CDR2 FYNNEI. The CDR3 runs 15 residues. The DNA of the CDR3 is TGTGCCAGCAGTGAACCGGGACGGGACGAACACGGCTACACCTTC. Translation gives CASSEPGRDEHGYTF.

There are many counts of this clonotype. The chain is built from TRBV12-3 or TRBV12-4 and TRBJ2-3; no definite D call. The CDR3 is 12 amino acids. The V and J ends lost 3 bases and 4 bases respectively, with 5 bases between them. CDR3 sequence (DNA): TGTGCCAGCAGTTTCCATTCAGATACGCAGTATTTT. This sequence encodes CASSFHSDTQYF.

This clonotype has a handful of counts. V gene TRBV5-1 combines with J gene TRBJ2-3; 11 bases agree with TRBD2. V shed 0 bases and J 0 bases; nucleotides not matched to a gene: 3. The CDR3 extends over 17 amino acids. Germline V CDR1 and CDR2: SGHRS, YFSETQ. The CDR3 coding sequence is TGCGCCAGCAGCTTGGTCCCTAGCGGGGGGAGCACAGATACGCAGTATTTT. It is translated as CASSLVPSGGSTDTQYF.

The chain employs TRBV25-1 and TRBJ2-5, with 16 bases that match TRBD2. Losses at the gene ends were 3 bases for V and 4 bases for J; bases not matched to a gene: 2. This CDR3 contains 16 residues. Germline V gene data show CDR1 as MGHDK and CDR2 as SYGVNS. The chain's CDR3 is CASSEGTSGRGETQYF. CDR3 sequence (DNA): TGTGCCAGCAGTGAGGGGACTAGCGGGAGGGGAGAGACCCAGTACTTC.

This clonotype has at least ten counts. The chain recombines TRBV5-1 with TRBJ2-3; 7 positions agree with TRBD2. Trimming took 2 bases from V and 0 from J; bases not matched to a gene: 3. The length of the CDR3 is 15 residues. The germline gives CDR1 SGHRS, CDR2 YFSETQ. CDR3 in amino acids: CASSLAGLSTDTQYF. The DNA of the CDR3 is TGCGCCAGCAGCTTAGCGGGACTTAGCACAGATACGCAGTATTTT. The full variable domain, its missing parts supplied by reference TRBV5-1 and TRBJ2-3, is KAGVTQTPRYLIKTRGQQVTLSCSPISGHRSVSWYQQTPGQGLQFLFEYFSETQRNKGNFPGRFSGRQFSNSRSEMNVSTLELGDSALYLCASSLAGLSTDTQYFGPGTRLTVL.